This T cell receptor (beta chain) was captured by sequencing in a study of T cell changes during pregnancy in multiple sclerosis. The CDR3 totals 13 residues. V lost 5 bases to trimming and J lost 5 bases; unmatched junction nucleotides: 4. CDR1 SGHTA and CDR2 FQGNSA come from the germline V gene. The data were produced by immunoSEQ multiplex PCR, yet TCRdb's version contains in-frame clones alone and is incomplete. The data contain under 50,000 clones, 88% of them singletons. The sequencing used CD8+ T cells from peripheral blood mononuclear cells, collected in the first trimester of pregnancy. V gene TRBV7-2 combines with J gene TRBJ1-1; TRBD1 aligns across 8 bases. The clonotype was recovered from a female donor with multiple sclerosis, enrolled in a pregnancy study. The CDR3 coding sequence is TGTGCCAGCAGCCAGGGGGCCTGGACTGAAGCTTTCTTT. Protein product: CASSQGAWTEAFF.